The source of this T cell receptor (beta chain) is a study of T cells in localized non-small cell lung cancer. Repertoires were generated with immunoSEQ multiplex PCR, while TCRdb's copy carries only in-frame clones and drops some. The table lists tens of thousands of clones, 90% of them singletons. Of note for this clone: Its specificity is unknown.

The V and J ends lost 2 bases and 3 bases respectively, with 3 bases between them. The CDR3 has 11 residues. Germline values: CDR1 SGHRS, CDR2 YFSETQ. Study-wide findings and caveats: In adjacent lung, a median around 50 of the top 100 tumor clones were found. Blood T cell density predicted longer survival; adjacent-lung clonality, shorter. Uninvolved adjacent lung showed peak T cell clonality, exceeding tumor. Sequencing was restricted to one tumor region; therefore, heterogeneity remains possible.

The V gene is TRBV5-1, the J gene TRBJ2-7, with D unclear. The sample here was peripheral blood, taken before any cancer treatment. The source of this sequence is a man between 40 and 70 years old with stage I lung adenocarcinoma. CDR3 nucleotides: TGCGCCAGCAGCTTTGACTACGAGCAGTACTTC. It translates to CASSFDYEQYF.